The rows below give T cell receptor beta chains drawn from one sample of a study of T cell responses to AZD1222 COVID-19 vaccine. Produced via immunoSEQ multiplex PCR; TCRdb's table is partial and in-frame only. The sample includes about 140,000 clones, roughly nine tenths of them seen just once. Here the sequenced sample was peripheral blood, taken 28 days after the second dose of the MenACWY control vaccine. The source of these receptors is an adult who received the MenACWY meningococcal vaccine as a control. CDR3s include the opening cysteine and the closing phenylalanine or tryptophan. The order of the fields is V gene, D gene, CDR3 length, J gene, clone size, CDR3 protein, CDR3 DNA. The D gene is left open where the match is weak. Clone size, where shown, is once, few, many, or a class for clones that have expanded.

V gene: TRBV7-6; D gene: TRBD1; CDR3 length: 16; J gene: TRBJ2-2; clone size: .; CDR3 protein: CASSLVGTGVTGELFF; CDR3 DNA: TGTGCCAGCAGCTTAGTTGGGACAGGGGTCACCGGGGAGCTGTTTTTT
V gene: TRBV6-5; D gene: .; CDR3 length: 15; J gene: TRBJ1-6; clone size: .; CDR3 protein: CASSFQSSYNSPLHF; CDR3 DNA: TGTGCCAGCAGTTTCCAGAGCTCCTATAATTCACCCCTCCACTTT
V gene: TRBV3-1/TRBV3-2; D gene: TRBD1; CDR3 length: 14; J gene: TRBJ1-4; clone size: .; CDR3 protein: CASSQRTGGEKLFF; CDR3 DNA: TGTGCCAGCAGCCAAAGGACAGGGGGCGAAAAACTGTTTTTT
V gene: TRBV28; D gene: .; CDR3 length: 12; J gene: TRBJ1-2; clone size: .; CDR3 protein: CASSLSAQGYTF; CDR3 DNA: TGTGCCAGCAGTTTATCCGCCCAGGGCTACACCTTC
V gene: TRBV5-1; D gene: TRBD2; CDR3 length: 15; J gene: TRBJ2-7; clone size: .; CDR3 protein: CASSLGGGASYEQYF; CDR3 DNA: TGCGCCAGCAGCTTGGGCGGGGGGGCCTCCTACGAGCAGTACTTC
V gene: TRBV7-9; D gene: .; CDR3 length: 14; J gene: TRBJ1-2; clone size: .; CDR3 protein: CASSFREGDYGYTF; CDR3 DNA: TGTGCCAGCAGCTTCAGAGAGGGAGACTATGGCTACACCTTC
V gene: TRBV28; D gene: .; CDR3 length: 15; J gene: TRBJ1-5; clone size: .; CDR3 protein: CASSLAGFGNQPQHF; CDR3 DNA: TGTGCCAGCAGTTTAGCGGGGTTCGGCAATCAGCCCCAGCATTTT
V gene: TRBV27; D gene: .; CDR3 length: 16; J gene: TRBJ2-2; clone size: .; CDR3 protein: CASAPGRAGTPGELFF; CDR3 DNA: TGTGCCAGCGCACCTGGACGGGCCGGGACTCCCGGGGAGCTGTTTTTT
V gene: TRBV27; D gene: .; CDR3 length: 12; J gene: TRBJ2-7; clone size: .; CDR3 protein: CASSLPDSLLFF; CDR3 DNA: TGTGCCAGCAGTTTACCCGACAGCCTCTTGTTCTTC
V gene: TRBV10-3; D gene: .; CDR3 length: 12; J gene: TRBJ2-1; clone size: once; CDR3 protein: CAISDPQSEQFF; CDR3 DNA: TGTGCCATCAGTGACCCACAAAGTGAGCAGTTCTTC
V gene: TRBV5-5; D gene: .; CDR3 length: 16; J gene: TRBJ2-7; clone size: .; CDR3 protein: CASSQQGRRPQYEQYF; CDR3 DNA: TGTGCCAGCAGTCAGCAGGGGCGCCGTCCCCAATACGAGCAGTACTTC
V gene: TRBV7-2; D gene: .; CDR3 length: 15; J gene: TRBJ1-6; clone size: .; CDR3 protein: CASSLASVGNSPLHF; CDR3 DNA: TGTGCCAGCAGCTTAGCGTCTGTTGGTAATTCACCCCTCCACTTT
V gene: TRBV3-1/TRBV3-2; D gene: TRBD1; CDR3 length: 16; J gene: TRBJ1-1; clone size: .; CDR3 protein: CASSQDLTGAGTEAFF; CDR3 DNA: TGTGCCAGCAGCCAAGATCTAACAGGGGCGGGCACTGAAGCTTTCTTT
V gene: TRBV27; D gene: .; CDR3 length: 13; J gene: TRBJ1-2; clone size: .; CDR3 protein: CASSGVSGGGYTF; CDR3 DNA: TGTGCCAGCAGCGGGGTTTCTGGGGGCGGCTACACCTTC
V gene: TRBV28; D gene: TRBD1; CDR3 length: 15; J gene: TRBJ1-2; clone size: .; CDR3 protein: CASRETGGLDYGYTF; CDR3 DNA: TGTGCCAGCAGGGAAACAGGGGGCCTGGACTATGGCTACACCTTC
V gene: TRBV5-4; D gene: .; CDR3 length: 17; J gene: TRBJ2-7; clone size: .; CDR3 protein: CASSLDIGSDLKGEQYF; CDR3 DNA: TGTGCCAGCAGCTTGGATATAGGATCGGACCTCAAAGGGGAGCAGTACTTC
V gene: TRBV2; D gene: .; CDR3 length: 14; J gene: TRBJ1-5; clone size: .; CDR3 protein: CASSGRNSNQPQHF; CDR3 DNA: TGTGCCAGCAGTGGACGGAATAGCAATCAGCCCCAGCATTTT
V gene: TRBV2; D gene: .; CDR3 length: 14; J gene: TRBJ2-7; clone size: once; CDR3 protein: CASSEAWEEGEQYF; CDR3 DNA: TGTGCCAGCAGTGAAGCTTGGGAGGAGGGCGAGCAGTACTTC
V gene: TRBV7-9; D gene: TRBD1; CDR3 length: 17; J gene: TRBJ2-3; clone size: .; CDR3 protein: CASSSLPGQGVSDTQYF; CDR3 DNA: TGTGCCAGCAGCTCCCTCCCGGGGCAGGGGGTCTCAGATACGCAGTATTTT
V gene: TRBV9; D gene: TRBD2; CDR3 length: 18; J gene: TRBJ2-7; clone size: .; CDR3 protein: CASSVDLAPGLAGHEQYF; CDR3 DNA: TGTGCCAGCAGCGTAGACTTGGCGCCGGGACTAGCGGGCCACGAGCAGTACTTC
V gene: TRBV6-1; D gene: .; CDR3 length: 15; J gene: TRBJ1-4; clone size: .; CDR3 protein: CASSEGVTTNEKLFF; CDR3 DNA: TGTGCCAGCAGTGAAGGGGTCACAACTAATGAAAAACTGTTTTTT
V gene: TRBV5-6; D gene: .; CDR3 length: 12; J gene: TRBJ2-7; clone size: .; CDR3 protein: CASSLVAHEQYF; CDR3 DNA: TGTGCCAGCAGCTTGGTGGCCCACGAGCAGTACTTC
V gene: TRBV27; D gene: .; CDR3 length: 14; J gene: TRBJ2-5; clone size: .; CDR3 protein: CASSKHGQQETQYF; CDR3 DNA: TGTGCCAGCAGCAAGCACGGACAGCAAGAGACCCAGTACTTC
V gene: TRBV29-1; D gene: .; CDR3 length: 13; J gene: TRBJ1-5; clone size: .; CDR3 protein: CSVEYGVGQPQHF; CDR3 DNA: TGCAGCGTTGAGTATGGGGTTGGTCAGCCCCAGCATTTT
V gene: TRBV21-1; D gene: .; CDR3 length: 17; J gene: TRBJ2-4; clone size: .; CDR3 protein: CASSKGRGPLGKNIQYF; CDR3 DNA: TGTGCCAGCAGCAAAGGGCGGGGTCCCCTAGGCAAAAACATTCAGTACTTC
V gene: TRBV28; D gene: .; CDR3 length: 14; J gene: TRBJ1-2; clone size: .; CDR3 protein: CASDRPGPTDGYTF; CDR3 DNA: TGTGCCAGCGATCGGCCGGGGCCCACCGATGGCTACACCTTC
V gene: TRBV7-9; D gene: .; CDR3 length: 13; J gene: TRBJ2-2; clone size: .; CDR3 protein: CASSFRDPGELFF; CDR3 DNA: TGTGCCAGCAGCTTCAGGGACCCCGGGGAGCTGTTTTTT
V gene: TRBV2; D gene: .; CDR3 length: 15; J gene: TRBJ1-1; clone size: .; CDR3 protein: CASSEVRLHDVEAFF; CDR3 DNA: TGTGCCAGCAGTGAAGTCAGGTTACATGATGTTGAAGCTTTCTTT
V gene: TRBV6-5; D gene: .; CDR3 length: 13; J gene: TRBJ2-1; clone size: .; CDR3 protein: CASSVGPGGEQFF; CDR3 DNA: TGTGCCAGCAGCGTGGGTCCAGGTGGGGAGCAGTTCTTC
V gene: TRBV7-8; D gene: .; CDR3 length: 11; J gene: TRBJ1-1; clone size: .; CDR3 protein: CASSRQSEAFF; CDR3 DNA: TGTGCCAGCAGCCGACAGTCTGAAGCTTTCTTT
V gene: TRBV5-1; D gene: TRBD2; CDR3 length: 18; J gene: TRBJ2-3; clone size: .; CDR3 protein: CASSWGLAGGRSTDTQYF; CDR3 DNA: TGCGCCAGCAGCTGGGGACTAGCGGGGGGCCGGAGCACAGATACGCAGTATTTT
V gene: TRBV5-1; D gene: .; CDR3 length: 15; J gene: TRBJ2-7; clone size: .; CDR3 protein: CASSFGLAGENEQYF; CDR3 DNA: TGCGCCAGCAGCTTCGGGCTTGCGGGTGAGAACGAGCAGTACTTC
V gene: TRBV7-3; D gene: TRBD1; CDR3 length: 15; J gene: TRBJ2-5; clone size: .; CDR3 protein: CASSRTGERQETQYF; CDR3 DNA: TGTGCCAGCAGCCGGACAGGGGAGCGGCAAGAGACCCAGTACTTC
V gene: TRBV28; D gene: .; CDR3 length: 15; J gene: TRBJ2-3; clone size: .; CDR3 protein: CASSPPGKSTDTQYF; CDR3 DNA: TGTGCCAGCAGTCCCCCCGGCAAGAGCACAGATACGCAGTATTTT
V gene: TRBV12-2; D gene: .; CDR3 length: 18; J gene: TRBJ2-5; clone size: .; CDR3 protein: CASRLVRSGALVQETQYF; CDR3 DNA: TGTGCAAGTCGCTTAGTAAGGAGCGGGGCCCTTGTACAAGAGACCCAGTACTTC
V gene: TRBV5-6; D gene: TRBD2; CDR3 length: 13; J gene: TRBJ2-1; clone size: once; CDR3 protein: CASQRELGNEQFF; CDR3 DNA: TGTGCCAGTCAGCGGGAATTGGGAAATGAGCAGTTCTTC
V gene: TRBV10-2; D gene: .; CDR3 length: 11; J gene: TRBJ2-7; clone size: .; CDR3 protein: CASSPDYEQYF; CDR3 DNA: TGCGCCAGCAGTCCTGACTACGAGCAGTACTTC
V gene: TRBV9; D gene: .; CDR3 length: 14; J gene: TRBJ1-1; clone size: .; CDR3 protein: CASSAVGGGTEAFF; CDR3 DNA: TGTGCCAGCAGCGCTGTGGGGGGTGGCACTGAAGCTTTCTTT
V gene: TRBV27; D gene: TRBD2; CDR3 length: 16; J gene: TRBJ2-5; clone size: .; CDR3 protein: CASSLEPSGTQETQYF; CDR3 DNA: TGTGCCAGCAGTTTAGAGCCTAGCGGGACTCAAGAGACCCAGTACTTC
V gene: TRBV19; D gene: .; CDR3 length: 15; J gene: TRBJ1-4; clone size: .; CDR3 protein: CASSIGGQGNEKLFF; CDR3 DNA: TGTGCCAGTAGTATAGGAGGGCAGGGTAATGAAAAACTGTTTTTT
V gene: TRBV7-2; D gene: TRBD2; CDR3 length: 15; J gene: TRBJ2-5; clone size: .; CDR3 protein: CASSLASGGRETQYF; CDR3 DNA: TGTGCCAGCAGCTTAGCTAGCGGGGGTAGGGAGACCCAGTACTTC
V gene: TRBV9; D gene: TRBD2; CDR3 length: 14; J gene: TRBJ2-7; clone size: .; CDR3 protein: CASSVGGSSYEQYF; CDR3 DNA: TGTGCCAGCAGCGTAGGCGGGAGCTCCTACGAGCAGTACTTC
V gene: TRBV9; D gene: TRBD1; CDR3 length: 14; J gene: TRBJ1-2; clone size: .; CDR3 protein: CASSVSSGGKGYTF; CDR3 DNA: TGTGCCAGCAGCGTATCCTCAGGGGGTAAAGGCTACACCTTC
V gene: TRBV3-1/TRBV3-2; D gene: .; CDR3 length: 16; J gene: TRBJ2-7; clone size: .; CDR3 protein: CASSQGCLAGSYEQYF; CDR3 DNA: TGTGCCAGCAGCCAAGGATGTCTGGCAGGGTCCTACGAGCAGTACTTC
V gene: TRBV19; D gene: .; CDR3 length: 13; J gene: TRBJ2-5; clone size: .; CDR3 protein: CASSIPEGETQYF; CDR3 DNA: TGTGCCAGTAGTATACCAGAGGGAGAGACCCAGTACTTC
V gene: TRBV5-1; D gene: .; CDR3 length: 14; J gene: TRBJ2-5; clone size: few; CDR3 protein: CASSLVRAEETQYF; CDR3 DNA: TGCGCCAGCAGCTTGGTTAGGGCTGAAGAGACCCAGTACTTC
V gene: TRBV19; D gene: .; CDR3 length: 15; J gene: TRBJ2-2; clone size: .; CDR3 protein: CASSIRLLNTGELFF; CDR3 DNA: TGTGCCAGTAGTATCCGACTACTGAACACCGGGGAGCTGTTTTTT
V gene: TRBV19; D gene: .; CDR3 length: 13; J gene: TRBJ1-1; clone size: .; CDR3 protein: CASSKPKNTEAFF; CDR3 DNA: TGTGCCAGTAGTAAGCCAAAGAACACTGAAGCTTTCTTT
V gene: TRBV9; D gene: TRBD2; CDR3 length: 16; J gene: TRBJ2-3; clone size: .; CDR3 protein: CASSVELAGGSDTQYF; CDR3 DNA: TGTGCCAGCAGCGTAGAACTAGCGGGGGGTTCAGATACGCAGTATTTT
V gene: TRBV15; D gene: .; CDR3 length: 15; J gene: TRBJ2-7; clone size: .; CDR3 protein: CATSSWALSSYEQYF; CDR3 DNA: TGTGCCACCAGCAGTTGGGCCCTGAGCTCCTACGAGCAGTACTTC